This T cell receptor beta chain was identified during a study of control samples from healthy donors and cancer patients. The germline V gene has CDR1 LNHDA and CDR2 SQIVND (reference sequence). After removal of 5 bases from V and 7 bases from J, the junction contained 3 bases not matched to a gene. This CDR3 contains 12 residues. The repertoire was sequenced with immunoSEQ multiplex PCR; TCRdb's copy has only in-frame clones and lacks some. The table includes roughly 120,000 clones, roughly 91% detected once. This sequence originates from a woman aged 70-85 years in good health. Sequenced input: blood. The chain employs TRBV19 and TRBJ1-2; 8 bases are shared with TRBD1. The CDR3 protein is CASSLQGAGYTF. The DNA for the CDR3 is TGTGCCAGTAGTCTTCAGGGGGCTGGCTACACCTTC.